The table lists the clone carrying this TCR beta chain with a count of one. This sample also contains other DNA sequences that code for the same CDR3. Germline loops: CDR1 MDHEN, CDR2 SYDVKM. The length of the CDR3 is 15 residues. The V and J ends lost 2 bases and 1 base respectively, with 10 bases between them. This sample stems from a study of T cell responses to AZD1222 COVID-19 vaccine. This table comes from immunoSEQ multiplex PCR, and its TCRdb copy is limited to in-frame clones, with some not included. The table lists roughly 120,000 clones, around 89% of them singletons. The source material was peripheral blood, sampled on day 0 of AZD1222 vaccination. This chain links TRBV28 with TRBJ2-3; tentative D call: TRBD1 (6 bases). This sequence originates from an adult in good health. The CDR3 DNA reads as TGTGCCAGCAGTTTAGGGGGCCTGGGCACAGATACGCAGTATTTT. As protein: CASSLGGLGTDTQYF. Full variable domain (rest looked up from reference TRBV28 and TRBJ2-3): DVKVTQSSRYLVKRTGEKVFLECVQDMDHENMFWYRQDPGLGLRLIYFSYDVKMKEKGDIPEGYSVSREKKERFSLILESASTNQTSMYLCASSLGGLGTDTQYFGPGTRLTVL.